Listed here are 2 T cell receptor beta chains from one sample, sequenced in a study of blood T cells in healthy people across ages. Alongside a J-beta primer mix, a sample-barcoded 5' primer served in a second PCR lasting about 7 to 11 cycles. TCRdb re-derived calls from the 5' RACE reads in MiXCR, one entry per CDR3 protein. The sample lists just under 900,000 distinct CDR3 sequences, 29% occurring once. The specimen sequenced was blood. Receptors originate from a woman of 80 years or more in good health.

This clonotype was found many times. The chain joins TRBV29-1 to TRBJ2-6; no clear D gene. V lost 4 bases to trimming and J lost 0 bases, with 7 bases between them. In germline, CDR1 is SQVTM, CDR2 ANQGSEA. The CDR3 length is 14 residues. CDR3 region: CSVVVSSGANVLTF. The CDR3 DNA reads as TGCAGCGTTGTGGTAAGCTCTGGGGCCAACGTCCTGACTTTC. Combining the CDR3 with reference TRBV29-1 and TRBJ2-6 gives the whole variable domain SAVISQKPSRDICQRGTSLTIQCQVDSQVTMMFWYRQQPGQSLTLIATANQGSEATYESGFVIDKFPISRPNLTFSTLTVSNMSPEDSSIYLCSVVVSSGANVLTFGAGSRLTVL.

The chain recombines TRBV20-1 with TRBJ1-5; 7 bases line up with TRBD1. J gave up 3 bases and V 4 bases, and 6 bases lay outside the gene matches. There are 14 residues in the CDR3. From germline, CDR1 is DFQATT and CDR2 SNEGSKA (reference sequence). The CDR3 nucleotides are TGCAGTGCTAAATCAGGGACAGACAATCAGCCCCAGCATTTT. It specifies CSAKSGTDNQPQHF.